This T cell receptor beta chain was identified during a study of vaccination and CD4 T cells after COVID-19. Study details: Participants were vaccinated with two doses, given as either BNT162b2 or mRNA-1273 vaccine.

In its sample, this clonotype ranks as medium-sized. The antigen is unknown. Study results and caveats: Looking at convalescent patients, 304 of their 307 vaccine-specific clones were spike mono-reactive.

V lost 4 bases and J lost 6, with 18 bases in between. CDR1 and CDR2 from the germline V gene are DFQATT and SNEGSKA (reference sequence). This CDR3 comprises 14 residues. The Oncomine TCR Beta short-read assay was what sequenced the DNA obtained from cultured CD4+ T cells. TCRdb re-analysed the PCR reads in MiXCR, keeping a single row per CDR3 protein. The sample records some 9,900 distinct CDR3 sequences, 25% to 35% being singletons. As to treatment: roughly 10-day PBMC culture with coronavirus spike peptide pools or control peptides (ViraFEST assay). Per well, roughly 1.9 million PBMCs were cultured in the presence of about 9.2 IU/ml IL-2 and 9 to 10 ug/ml peptide pools.

The V and J genes are TRBV20-1 and TRBJ1-1, with D perhaps matching TRBD1 (5 bases). The material sequenced was CD4+ T cells from blood, cultured in vitro, taken after SARS-CoV-2 vaccination. This clonotype was obtained from a human donor who had recovered from COVID-19. CDR3 in DNA: TGCAGTGCTAACCCTGGGACTCCCTGGGCTGAAGCTTTCTTT. Its protein is CSANPGTPWAEAFF.